The clone carrying this T cell receptor (beta chain) was found once. The antigen remains undetermined. The V gene's germline CDR1 is MNHEY and CDR2 SMNVEV (reference sequence). Trimming left V 8 bases short and J 2 bases short, with 15 bases between. The CDR3 contains 15 residues. The sample belongs to a study of CD8+ T cells in alopecia areata. Following RNA extraction, reverse transcription yielded cDNA that acted as the sequencing template. The table came from immunoSEQ multiplex PCR; TCRdb's copy has only in-frame clones and leaves some out. The table records 150,000 to 200,000 clones, about three fifths of them present only once. Described treatment: oral pan-JAK inhibitor, 5-10 mg twice daily. Findings of the study overall: Besides other cells, scalp samples also yield sequences of resident alphabeta T cells from normal skin. Scalp and blood retained many expanded lesional clones during tofacitinib. For patients receiving tofacitinib, scalp clonality and expanded CD8+ clones among the top 100 significantly decreased.

The sample here was CD4+ T cells sorted from blood, taken at week 4, from a patient treated with tofacitinib. This clonotype was sampled from a human donor with alopecia areata. The chain has TRBV27 and TRBJ2-2, with D possibly TRBD1 on 6 matching bases. The CDR3: CASAAKGTNTGELFF. Written as DNA, the CDR3 is TGTGCCAGCGCCGCTAAAGGGACAAACACCGGGGAGCTGTTTTTT.